This T cell receptor (beta chain) originates from a study of blood T cell repertoires in COVID-19. Across the study: The United States, Italy and Spain supplied acute and convalescent COVID-19 samples. From T cells, B-cell-depleted T cells, or PBMCs came the material, which was cDNA or gDNA.

V dropped 3 bases and J dropped 11; count of bases not matched to a gene: 11. CDR3 length: 15 residues. Germline CDR1 LGHDT, CDR2 YNNKEL (reference sequence). Under the authors' procedure: Amplification from reference gene primers served as the basis for estimated nucleated cell counts. Generated by immunoSEQ multiplex PCR, the TCRdb table keeps only in-frame clones and is missing some. D and trimming come from the DNA, and the V and J calls and clone size come from that table. The data show 250,000 to 300,000 clones, over 70% seen once. This TCR was recovered from a man older than 75 with acute or convalescent COVID-19. The rearrangement uses TRBV3-1 (or the pseudogene TRBV3-2) and TRBJ1-1; 11 bases align to TRBD1. Sequences were obtained from peripheral blood. The CDR3 sequence: CASSQRTGGLGRAFF. DNA of the CDR3: TGTGCCAGCAGCCAGAGGACAGGGGGCTTAGGACGGGCTTTCTTT.